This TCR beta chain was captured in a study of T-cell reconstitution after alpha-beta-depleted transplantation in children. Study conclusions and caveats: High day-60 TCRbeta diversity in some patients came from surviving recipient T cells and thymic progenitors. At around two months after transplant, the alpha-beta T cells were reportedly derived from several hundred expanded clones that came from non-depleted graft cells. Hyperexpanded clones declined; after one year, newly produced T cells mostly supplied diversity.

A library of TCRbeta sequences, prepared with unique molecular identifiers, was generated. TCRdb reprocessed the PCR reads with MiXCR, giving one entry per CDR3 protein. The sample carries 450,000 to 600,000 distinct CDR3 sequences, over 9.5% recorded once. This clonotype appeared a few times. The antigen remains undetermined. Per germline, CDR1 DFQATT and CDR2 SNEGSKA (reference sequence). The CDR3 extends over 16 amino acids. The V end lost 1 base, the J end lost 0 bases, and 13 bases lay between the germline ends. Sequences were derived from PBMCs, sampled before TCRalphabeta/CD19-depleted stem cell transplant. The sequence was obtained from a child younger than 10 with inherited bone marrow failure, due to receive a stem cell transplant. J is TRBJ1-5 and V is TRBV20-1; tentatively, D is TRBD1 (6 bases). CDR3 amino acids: CSARVPGAFSNQPQHF. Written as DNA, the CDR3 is TGCAGTGCTAGAGTACCAGGGGCCTTTAGCAATCAGCCCCAGCATTTT.